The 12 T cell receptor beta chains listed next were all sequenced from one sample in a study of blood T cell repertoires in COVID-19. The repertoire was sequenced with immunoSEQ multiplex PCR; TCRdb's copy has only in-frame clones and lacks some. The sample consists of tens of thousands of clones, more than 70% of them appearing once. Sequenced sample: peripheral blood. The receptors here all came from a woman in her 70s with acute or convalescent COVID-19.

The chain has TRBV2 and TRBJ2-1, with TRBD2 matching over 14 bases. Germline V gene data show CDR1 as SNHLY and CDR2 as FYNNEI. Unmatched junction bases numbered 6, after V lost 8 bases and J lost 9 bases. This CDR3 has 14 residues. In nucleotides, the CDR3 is TGTGCCAGCGGGACTAGCGGGAGTCTTACTGAGCAGTTCTTC. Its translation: CASGTSGSLTEQFF.

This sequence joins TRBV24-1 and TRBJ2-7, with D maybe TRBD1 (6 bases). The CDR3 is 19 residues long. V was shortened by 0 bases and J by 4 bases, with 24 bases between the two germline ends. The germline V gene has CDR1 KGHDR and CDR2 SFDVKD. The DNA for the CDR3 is TGTGCCACCAGTGATTTGCGAGGGAAAACAGGGAAAGATATTTACGAGCAGTACGTC. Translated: CATSDLRGKTGKDIYEQYV.

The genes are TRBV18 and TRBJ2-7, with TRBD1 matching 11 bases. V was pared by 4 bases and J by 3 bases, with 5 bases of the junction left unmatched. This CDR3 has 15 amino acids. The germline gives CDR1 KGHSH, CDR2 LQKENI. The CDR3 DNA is TGTGCCAGCTCACGGGGACAGGGGGAACTCTACGAGCAGTACGTC. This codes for CASSRGQGELYEQYV.

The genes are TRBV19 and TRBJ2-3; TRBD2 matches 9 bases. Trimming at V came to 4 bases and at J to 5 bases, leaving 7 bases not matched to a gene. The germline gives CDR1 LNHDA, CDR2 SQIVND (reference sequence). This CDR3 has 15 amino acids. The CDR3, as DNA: TGTGCCAGTAGTACGATTGGTAGCGGGAGAGATACGCAGTATTTT. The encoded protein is CASSTIGSGRDTQYF.

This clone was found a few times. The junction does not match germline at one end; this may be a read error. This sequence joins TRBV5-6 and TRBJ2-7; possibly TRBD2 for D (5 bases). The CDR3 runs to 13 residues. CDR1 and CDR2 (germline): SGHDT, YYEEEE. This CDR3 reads CASSLGLYLEAFF. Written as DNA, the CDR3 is TGTGCCAGCAGCTTGGGCCTGTATCTGGAGGCCTTCTTC. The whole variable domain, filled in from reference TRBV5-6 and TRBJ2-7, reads DAGVTQSPTHLIKTRGQQVTLRCSPKSGHDTVSWYQQALGQGPQFIFQYYEEEERQRGNFPDRFSGHQFPNYSSELNVNALLLGDSALYLCASSLGLYLEAFFGPGTRLTVT.

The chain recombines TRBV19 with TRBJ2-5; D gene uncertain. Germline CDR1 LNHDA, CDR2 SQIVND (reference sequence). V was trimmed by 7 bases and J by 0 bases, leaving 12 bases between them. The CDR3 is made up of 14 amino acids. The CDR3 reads CASNPRQNQETQYF. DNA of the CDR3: TGTGCCAGTAACCCGAGGCAGAACCAAGAGACCCAGTACTTC.

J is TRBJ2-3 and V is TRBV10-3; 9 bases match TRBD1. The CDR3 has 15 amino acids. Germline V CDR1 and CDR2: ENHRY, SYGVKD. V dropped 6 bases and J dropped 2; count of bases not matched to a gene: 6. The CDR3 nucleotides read TGTGCCATCAGGTCGACAGGGGGTTACACAGATACGCAGTATTTT. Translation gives CAIRSTGGYTDTQYF.

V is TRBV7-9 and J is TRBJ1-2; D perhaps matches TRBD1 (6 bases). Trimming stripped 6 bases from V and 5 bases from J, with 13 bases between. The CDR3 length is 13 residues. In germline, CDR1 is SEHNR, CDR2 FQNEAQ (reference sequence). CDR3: CASSSNTGYGYTF. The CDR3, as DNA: TGTGCCAGCAGTTCGAATACAGGGTATGGCTACACCTTC. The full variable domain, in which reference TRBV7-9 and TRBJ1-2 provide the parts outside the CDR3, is DTGVSQNPRHKITKRGQNVTFRCDPISEHNRLYWYRQTLGQGPEFLTYFQNEAQLEKSRLLSDRFSAERPKGSFSTLEIQRTEQGDSAMYLCASSSNTGYGYTFGSGTRLTVV.

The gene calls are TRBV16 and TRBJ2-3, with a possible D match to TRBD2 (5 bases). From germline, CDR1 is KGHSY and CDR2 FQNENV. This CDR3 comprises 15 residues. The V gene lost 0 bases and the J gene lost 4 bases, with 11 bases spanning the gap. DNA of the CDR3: TGTGCCAGCAGCCAATCGGGCGAGGGCGCAGATACGCAGTATTTT. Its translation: CASSQSGEGADTQYF.

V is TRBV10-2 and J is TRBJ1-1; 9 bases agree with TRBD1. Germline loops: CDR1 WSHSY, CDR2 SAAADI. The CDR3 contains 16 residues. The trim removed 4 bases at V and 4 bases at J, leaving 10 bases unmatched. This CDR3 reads CASSVRQGGSGTEAFF. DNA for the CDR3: TGCGCCAGCAGTGTGAGACAGGGGGGATCGGGCACTGAAGCTTTCTTT.

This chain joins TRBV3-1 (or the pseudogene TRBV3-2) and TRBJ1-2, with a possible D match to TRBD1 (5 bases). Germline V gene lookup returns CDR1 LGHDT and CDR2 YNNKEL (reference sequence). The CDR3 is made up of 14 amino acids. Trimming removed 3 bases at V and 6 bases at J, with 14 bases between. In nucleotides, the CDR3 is TGTGCCAGCAGCCAGGCTGCTACAGGCCATGGCTACACCTTC. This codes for CASSQAATGHGYTF.

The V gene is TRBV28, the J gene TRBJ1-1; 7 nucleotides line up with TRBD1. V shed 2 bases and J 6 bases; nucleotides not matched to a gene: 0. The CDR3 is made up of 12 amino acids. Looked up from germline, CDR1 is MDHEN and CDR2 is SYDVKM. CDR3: CASSLQGAEAFF. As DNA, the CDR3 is TGTGCCAGCAGTTTACAGGGGGCTGAAGCTTTCTTT. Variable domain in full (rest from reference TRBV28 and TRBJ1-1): DVKVTQSSRYLVKRTGEKVFLECVQDMDHENMFWYRQDPGLGLRLIYFSYDVKMKEKGDIPEGYSVSREKKERFSLILESASTNQTSMYLCASSLQGAEAFFGQGTRLTVV.